The TCR beta chain described here comes from a study of T cell responses to AZD1222 COVID-19 vaccine. This CDR3 region has 15 residues. Looked up from germline, CDR1 is GTSNPN and CDR2 is SVGIG (reference sequence). V lost 5 bases, J lost 4 bases, and 10 bases stayed unmatched. Here immunoSEQ multiplex PCR was the method, and the copy in TCRdb shows in-frame clones only, minus some. The profile shows fewer than 120,000 clones, roughly 89% of them singletons. This sequence originates from an adult who received the AZD1222 COVID-19 vaccine. The chain couples TRBV30 to TRBJ2-4, with 8 bases matching TRBD2. Sequencing used peripheral blood, obtained 28 days after the second AZD1222 dose. Here the CDR3 reads CAWSPGGSGKNIQYF. The CDR3 region has the DNA TGTGCCTGGTCCCCGGGGGGGTCGGGTAAAAACATTCAGTACTTC.